This TCR beta chain was profiled in a study of response to subunit inactivated influenza vaccine. General study results and limits: Researchers suggested that each seasonal influenza vaccination recruits few new T cells.

TCRdb processed the RT-PCR reads anew with MiXCR; each CDR3 protein has one entry. Among 650,000 to 800,000 distinct CDR3 sequences, around 13% were seen once, and the ten largest hold around 6.5%. With respect to this clonotype: What it binds is unknown.

CDR3 length: 14 residues. Trimming left V 4 bases short and J 3 bases short, with 13 bases between. In germline, CDR1 is SGHRS, CDR2 YFSETQ. The chain links TRBV5-1 to TRBJ2-5; maybe TRBD1 (5 bases). Source: PBMCs from blood, taken 14 to 15 days before vaccination. The source is a man over 45 who received an inactivated influenza vaccine. CDR3 coding DNA: TGCGCCAGCAGCCAAATGGCAGGGAAAGAGACCCAGTACTTC. Translated, it gives CASSQMAGKETQYF.